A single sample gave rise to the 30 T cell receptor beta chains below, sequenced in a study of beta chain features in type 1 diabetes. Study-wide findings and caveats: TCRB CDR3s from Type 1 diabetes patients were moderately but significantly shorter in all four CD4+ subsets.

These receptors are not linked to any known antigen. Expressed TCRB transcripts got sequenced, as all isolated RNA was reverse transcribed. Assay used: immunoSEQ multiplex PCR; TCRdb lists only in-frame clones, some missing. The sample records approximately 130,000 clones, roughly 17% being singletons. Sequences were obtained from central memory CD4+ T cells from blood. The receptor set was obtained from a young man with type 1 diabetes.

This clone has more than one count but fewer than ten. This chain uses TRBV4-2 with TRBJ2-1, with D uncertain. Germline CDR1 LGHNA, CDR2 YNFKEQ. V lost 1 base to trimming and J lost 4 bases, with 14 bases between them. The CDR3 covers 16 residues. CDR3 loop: CASSQVFPDQYNEQFF. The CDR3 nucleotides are TGTGCCAGCAGCCAAGTATTCCCCGACCAATACAATGAGCAGTTCTTC.

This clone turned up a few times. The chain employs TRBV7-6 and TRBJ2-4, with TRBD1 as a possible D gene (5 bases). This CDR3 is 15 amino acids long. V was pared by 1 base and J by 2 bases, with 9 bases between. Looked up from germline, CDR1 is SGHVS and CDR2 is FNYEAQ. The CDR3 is CASSLDPGTKNIQYF. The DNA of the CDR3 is TGTGCCAGCAGCTTAGATCCAGGGACCAAAAACATTCAGTACTTC. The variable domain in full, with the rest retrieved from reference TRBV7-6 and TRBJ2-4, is GAGVSQSPRYKVTKRGQDVALRCDPISGHVSLYWYRQALGQGPEFLTYFNYEAQQDKSGLPNDRFSAERPEGSISTLTIQRTEQRDSAMYRCASSLDPGTKNIQYFGAGTRLSVL.

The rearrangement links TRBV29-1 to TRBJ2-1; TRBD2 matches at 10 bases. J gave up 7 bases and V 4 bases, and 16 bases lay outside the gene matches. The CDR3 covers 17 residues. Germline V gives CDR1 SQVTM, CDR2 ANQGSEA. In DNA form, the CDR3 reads TGCAGCGTTGGAGGTGTGAGCGGGAGGGCCAACCTAAATGAGCAGTTCTTC. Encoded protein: CSVGGVSGRANLNEQFF.

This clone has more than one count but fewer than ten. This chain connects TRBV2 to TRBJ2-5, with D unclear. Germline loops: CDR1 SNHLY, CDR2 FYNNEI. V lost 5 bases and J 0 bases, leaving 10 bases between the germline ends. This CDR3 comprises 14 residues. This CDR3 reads CASSLRADQETQYF. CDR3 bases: TGTGCCAGCAGTCTCCGGGCGGACCAAGAGACCCAGTACTTC. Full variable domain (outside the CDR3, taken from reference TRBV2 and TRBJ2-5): EPEVTQTPSHQVTQMGQEVILRCVPISNHLYFYWYRQILGQKVEFLVSFYNNEISEKSEIFDDQFSVERPDGSNFTLKIRSTKLEDSAMYFCASSLRADQETQYFGPGTRLLVL.

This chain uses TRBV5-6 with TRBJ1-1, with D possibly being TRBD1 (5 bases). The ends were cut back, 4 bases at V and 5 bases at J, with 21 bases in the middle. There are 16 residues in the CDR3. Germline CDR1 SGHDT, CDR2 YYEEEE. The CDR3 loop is CASSPLRGRRDTEAFF. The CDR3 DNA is TGTGCCAGCAGCCCCCTACGGGGCAGACGCGATACTGAAGCTTTCTTT.

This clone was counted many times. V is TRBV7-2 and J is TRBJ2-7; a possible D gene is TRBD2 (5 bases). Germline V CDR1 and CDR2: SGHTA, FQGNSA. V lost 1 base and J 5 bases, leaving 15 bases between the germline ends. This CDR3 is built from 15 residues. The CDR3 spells CASSLVALEGHEQYF. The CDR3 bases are TGTGCCAGCAGCTTAGTAGCCCTTGAGGGCCACGAGCAGTACTTC.

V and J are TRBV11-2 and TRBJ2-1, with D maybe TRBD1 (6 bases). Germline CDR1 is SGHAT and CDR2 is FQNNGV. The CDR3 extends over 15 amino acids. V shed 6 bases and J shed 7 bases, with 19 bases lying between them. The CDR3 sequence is CASRLQGAVLNEQFF. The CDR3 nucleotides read TGTGCCAGCAGGCTACAGGGAGCGGTACTTAATGAGCAGTTCTTC.

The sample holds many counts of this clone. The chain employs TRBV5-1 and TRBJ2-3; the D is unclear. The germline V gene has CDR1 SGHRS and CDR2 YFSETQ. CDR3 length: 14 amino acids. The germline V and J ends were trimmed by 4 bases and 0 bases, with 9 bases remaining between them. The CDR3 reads CASSPTASTDTQYF. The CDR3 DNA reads TGCGCCAGCAGCCCTACAGCGAGCACAGATACGCAGTATTTT.

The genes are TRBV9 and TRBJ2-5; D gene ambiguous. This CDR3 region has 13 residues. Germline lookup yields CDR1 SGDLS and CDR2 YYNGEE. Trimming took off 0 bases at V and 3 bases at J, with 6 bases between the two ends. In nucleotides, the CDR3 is TGTGCCAGCAGCGTAGGACCGAAAGAGACCCAGTACTTC. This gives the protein CASSVGPKETQYF.

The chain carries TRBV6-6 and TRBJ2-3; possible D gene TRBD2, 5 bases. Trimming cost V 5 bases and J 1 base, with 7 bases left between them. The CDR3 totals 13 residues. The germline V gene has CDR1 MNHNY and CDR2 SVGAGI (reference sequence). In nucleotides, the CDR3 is TGTGCCAGCAGTCGGACTCGCACAGATACGCAGTATTTT. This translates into CASSRTRTDTQYF.

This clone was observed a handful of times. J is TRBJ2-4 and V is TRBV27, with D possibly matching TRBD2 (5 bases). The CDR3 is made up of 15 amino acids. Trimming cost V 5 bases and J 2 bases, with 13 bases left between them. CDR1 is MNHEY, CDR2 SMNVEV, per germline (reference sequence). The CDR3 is CASSRERDSKNIQYF. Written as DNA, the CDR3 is TGTGCCAGCAGTAGAGAACGGGATTCCAAAAACATTCAGTACTTC.

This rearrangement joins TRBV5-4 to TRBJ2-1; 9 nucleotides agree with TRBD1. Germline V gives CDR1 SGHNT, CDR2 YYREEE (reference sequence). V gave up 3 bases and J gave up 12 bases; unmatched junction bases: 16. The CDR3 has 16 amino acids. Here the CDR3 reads CASSSDPGTGREGQFF. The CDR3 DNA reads TGTGCCAGCAGCTCAGACCCCGGGACAGGGAGGGAAGGGCAGTTCTTC.

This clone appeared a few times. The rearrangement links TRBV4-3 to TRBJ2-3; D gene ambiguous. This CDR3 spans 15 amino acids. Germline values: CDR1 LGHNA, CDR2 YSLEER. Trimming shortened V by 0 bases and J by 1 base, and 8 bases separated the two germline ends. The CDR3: CASSQDIGRTDTQYF. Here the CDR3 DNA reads TGCGCCAGCAGCCAAGATATAGGCCGCACAGATACGCAGTATTTT.

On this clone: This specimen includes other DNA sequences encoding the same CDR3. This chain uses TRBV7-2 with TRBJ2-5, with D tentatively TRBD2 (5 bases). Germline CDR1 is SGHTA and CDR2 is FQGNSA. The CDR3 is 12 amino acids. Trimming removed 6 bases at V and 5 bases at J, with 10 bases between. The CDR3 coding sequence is TGTGCCAGCAGTCTACGCGGGGAGACCCAGTACTTC. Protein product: CASSLRGETQYF.

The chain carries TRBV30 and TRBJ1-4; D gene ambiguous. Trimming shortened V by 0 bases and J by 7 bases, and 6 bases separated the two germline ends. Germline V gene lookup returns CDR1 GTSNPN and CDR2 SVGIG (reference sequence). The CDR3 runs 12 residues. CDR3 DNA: TGTGCCTGGAGTGTAGTTCCTGAAAAACTGTTTTTT. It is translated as CAWSVVPEKLFF. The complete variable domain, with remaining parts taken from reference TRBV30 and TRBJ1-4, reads SQTIHQWPATLVQPVGSPLSLECTVEGTSNPNLYWYRQAAGRGLQLLFYSVGIGQISSEVPQNLSASRPQDRQFILSSKKLLLSDSGFYLCAWSVVPEKLFFGSGTQLSVL.

Written as DNA, the CDR3 is TGTGCCTGGAGTGAACAGGACTACGAGCAGTACTTC. Amino acid sequence: CAWSEQDYEQYF. The chain links TRBV30 to TRBJ2-7; D might be TRBD1 (5 bases). The CDR3 length is 12 residues. Germline CDR1 and CDR2: GTSNPN and SVGIG (reference sequence). V was clipped by 1 base and J by 3 bases, with 7 bases between them.

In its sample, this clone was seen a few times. Written as DNA, the CDR3 is TGTGCCAGTGGGGACAGGGTCAACGGCTACACCTTC. Its protein is CASGDRVNGYTF. The J gene is TRBJ1-2, the V gene TRBV19, with TRBD1 identical over 9 bases. The CDR3 runs 12 residues. CDR1 and CDR2 (germline): LNHDA, SQIVND (reference sequence). With 8 bases clipped from V and 8 bases from J, the junction kept 6 bases outside the gene matches. Full variable domain (rest looked up from reference TRBV19 and TRBJ1-2): DGGITQSPKYLFRKEGQNVTLSCEQNLNHDAMYWYRQDPGQGLRLIYYSQIVNDFQKGDIAEGYSVSREKKESFPLTVTSAQKNPTAFYLCASGDRVNGYTFGSGTRLTVV.

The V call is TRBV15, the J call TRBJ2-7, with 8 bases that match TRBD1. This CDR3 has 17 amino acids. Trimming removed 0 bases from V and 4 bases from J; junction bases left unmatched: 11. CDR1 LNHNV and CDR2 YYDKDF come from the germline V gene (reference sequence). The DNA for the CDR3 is TGTGCCACCAGCAGAGATGGGGCAGGGGGCGATAGTTACGAGCAGTACTTC. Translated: CATSRDGAGGDSYEQYF.

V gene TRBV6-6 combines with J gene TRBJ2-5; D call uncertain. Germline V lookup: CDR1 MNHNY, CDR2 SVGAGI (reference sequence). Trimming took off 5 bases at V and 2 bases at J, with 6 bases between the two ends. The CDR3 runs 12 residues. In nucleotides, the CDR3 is TGTGCCAGCAGTAAGTTGCAAGAGACCCAGTACTTC. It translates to CASSKLQETQYF.

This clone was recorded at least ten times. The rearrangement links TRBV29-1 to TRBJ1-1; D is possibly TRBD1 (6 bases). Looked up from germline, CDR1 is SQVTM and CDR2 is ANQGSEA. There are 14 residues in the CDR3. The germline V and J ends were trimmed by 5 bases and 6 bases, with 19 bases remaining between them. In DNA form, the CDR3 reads TGCAGCGTTTCCCACAGGGCTCCTGGCCCTGAAGCTTTCTTT. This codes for CSVSHRAPGPEAFF. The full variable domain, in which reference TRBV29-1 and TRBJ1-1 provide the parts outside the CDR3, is SAVISQKPSRDICQRGTSLTIQCQVDSQVTMMFWYRQQPGQSLTLIATANQGSEATYESGFVIDKFPISRPNLTFSTLTVSNMSPEDSSIYLCSVSHRAPGPEAFFGQGTRLTVV.

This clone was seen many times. CDR3 bases: TGCGCCAGCAGCTTGGGAGGCAGACCTAGCACAGATACGCAGTATTTT. Its protein product is CASSLGGRPSTDTQYF. The genes are TRBV5-1 and TRBJ2-3; D is unclear. The V gene lost 0 bases and the J gene lost 0 bases, with 11 bases spanning the gap. Per germline, CDR1 SGHRS and CDR2 YFSETQ. This CDR3 is built from 16 residues.

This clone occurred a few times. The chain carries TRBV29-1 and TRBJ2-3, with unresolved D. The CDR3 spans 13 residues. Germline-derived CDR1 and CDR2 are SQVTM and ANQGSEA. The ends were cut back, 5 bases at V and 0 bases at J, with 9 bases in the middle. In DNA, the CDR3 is TGCAGCGTTCACAAACCTAGCACAGATACGCAGTATTTT. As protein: CSVHKPSTDTQYF.

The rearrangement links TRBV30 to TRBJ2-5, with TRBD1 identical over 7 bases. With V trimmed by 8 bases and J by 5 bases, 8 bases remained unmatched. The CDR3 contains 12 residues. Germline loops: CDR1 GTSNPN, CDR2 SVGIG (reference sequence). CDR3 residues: CAGSTGSETQYF. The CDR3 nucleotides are TGTGCCGGGTCGACAGGGAGTGAGACCCAGTACTTC.

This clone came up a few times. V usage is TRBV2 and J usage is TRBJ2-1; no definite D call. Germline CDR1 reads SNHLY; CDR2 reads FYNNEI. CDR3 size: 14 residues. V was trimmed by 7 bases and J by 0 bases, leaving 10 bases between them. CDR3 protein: CASMSDSSYNEQFF. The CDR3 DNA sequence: TGTGCCAGCATGTCAGATAGCTCCTACAATGAGCAGTTCTTC.

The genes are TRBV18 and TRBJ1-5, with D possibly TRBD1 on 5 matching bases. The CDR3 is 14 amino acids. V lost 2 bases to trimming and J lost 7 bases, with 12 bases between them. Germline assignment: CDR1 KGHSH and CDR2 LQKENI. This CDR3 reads CASSPDIQGQPQHF. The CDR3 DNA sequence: TGTGCCAGCTCACCAGATATCCAGGGCCAGCCCCAGCATTTT.

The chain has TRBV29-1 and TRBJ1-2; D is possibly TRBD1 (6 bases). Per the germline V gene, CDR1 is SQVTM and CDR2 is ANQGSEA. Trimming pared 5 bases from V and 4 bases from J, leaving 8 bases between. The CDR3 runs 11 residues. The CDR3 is CSVYRAYGYTF. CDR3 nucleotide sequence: TGCAGCGTTTACAGGGCCTATGGCTACACCTTC. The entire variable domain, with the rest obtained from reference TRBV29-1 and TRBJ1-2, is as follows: SAVISQKPSRDICQRGTSLTIQCQVDSQVTMMFWYRQQPGQSLTLIATANQGSEATYESGFVIDKFPISRPNLTFSTLTVSNMSPEDSSIYLCSVYRAYGYTFGSGTRLTVV.

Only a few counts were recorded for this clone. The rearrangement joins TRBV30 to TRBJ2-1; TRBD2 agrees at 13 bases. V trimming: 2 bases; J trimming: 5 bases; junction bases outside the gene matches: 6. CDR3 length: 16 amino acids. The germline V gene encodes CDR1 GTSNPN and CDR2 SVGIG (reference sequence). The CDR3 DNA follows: TGTGCCTGGAGTACCGGGACTAGCGGGGTCAACAATGAGCAGTTCTTC. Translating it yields CAWSTGTSGVNNEQFF.

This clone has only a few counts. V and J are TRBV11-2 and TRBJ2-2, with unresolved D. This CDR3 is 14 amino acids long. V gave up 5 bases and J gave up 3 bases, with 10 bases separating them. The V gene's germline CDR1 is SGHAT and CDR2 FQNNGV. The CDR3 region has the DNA TGTGCCAGCAGCCGAGAGGAGTACACCGGGGAGCTGTTTTTT. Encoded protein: CASSREEYTGELFF.

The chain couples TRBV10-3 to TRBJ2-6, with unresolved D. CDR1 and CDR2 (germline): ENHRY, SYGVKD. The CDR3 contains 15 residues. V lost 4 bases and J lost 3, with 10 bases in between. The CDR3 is CAISALLSGANVLTF. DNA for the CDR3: TGTGCCATCAGTGCACTTTTAAGTGGGGCCAACGTCCTGACTTTC.

This CDR3 is CASSSLAGGSYEQYF. The CDR3 coding sequence is TGTGCCAGCAGTTCACTAGCGGGAGGGTCCTACGAGCAGTACTTC. V usage is TRBV28 and J usage is TRBJ2-7, with 13 bases matching TRBD2. The germline V gene has CDR1 MDHEN and CDR2 SYDVKM. V dropped 4 bases and J dropped 1; count of bases not matched to a gene: 1. The CDR3 is 15 amino acids.